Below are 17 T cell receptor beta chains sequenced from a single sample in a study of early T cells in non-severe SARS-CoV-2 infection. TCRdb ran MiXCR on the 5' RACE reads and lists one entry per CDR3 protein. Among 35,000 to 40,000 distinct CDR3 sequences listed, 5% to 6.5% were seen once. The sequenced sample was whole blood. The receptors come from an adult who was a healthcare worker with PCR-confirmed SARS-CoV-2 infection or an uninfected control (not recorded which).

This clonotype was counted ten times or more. CDR3 sequence (DNA): TGTGCCAGCAGTGAAGCGCAGGGGAGTCGCTCCTACAATGAGCAGTTCTTC. It codes for CASSEAQGSRSYNEQFF. The V gene is TRBV6-1, the J gene TRBJ2-1, with D perhaps matching TRBD1 (6 bases). This CDR3 has 17 amino acids. CDR1 MNHNS and CDR2 SASEGT come from the germline V gene. The V and J ends lost 0 bases and 0 bases respectively, with 12 bases between them.

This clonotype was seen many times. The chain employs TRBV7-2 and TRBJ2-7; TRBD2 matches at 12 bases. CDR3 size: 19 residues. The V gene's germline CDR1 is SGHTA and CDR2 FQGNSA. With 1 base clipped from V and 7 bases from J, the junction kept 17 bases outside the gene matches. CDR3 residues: CASSLGPLAGGPRTGEQYF. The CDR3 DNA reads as TGTGCCAGCAGCTTAGGCCCCCTAGCGGGAGGGCCTCGAACGGGGGAGCAGTACTTC.

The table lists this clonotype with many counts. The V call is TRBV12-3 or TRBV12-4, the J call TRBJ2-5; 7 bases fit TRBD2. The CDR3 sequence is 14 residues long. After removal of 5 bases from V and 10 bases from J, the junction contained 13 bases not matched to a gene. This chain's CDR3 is CASSLNPGTIGQYF. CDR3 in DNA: TGTGCCAGCAGTCTAAATCCCGGGACTATAGGCCAGTACTTC.

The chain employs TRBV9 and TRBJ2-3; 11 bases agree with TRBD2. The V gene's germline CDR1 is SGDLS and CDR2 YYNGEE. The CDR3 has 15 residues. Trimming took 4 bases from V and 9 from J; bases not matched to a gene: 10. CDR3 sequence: CASSLGLAAAQTQYF. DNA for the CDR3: TGTGCCAGCAGCCTGGGACTAGCGGCCGCACAAACGCAGTATTTT. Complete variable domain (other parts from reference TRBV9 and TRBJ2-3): DSGVTQTPKHLITATGQRVTLRCSPRSGDLSVYWYQQSLDQGLQFLIQYYNGEERAKGNILERFSAQQFPDLHSELNLSSLELGDSALYFCASSLGLAAAQTQYFGPGTRLTVL.

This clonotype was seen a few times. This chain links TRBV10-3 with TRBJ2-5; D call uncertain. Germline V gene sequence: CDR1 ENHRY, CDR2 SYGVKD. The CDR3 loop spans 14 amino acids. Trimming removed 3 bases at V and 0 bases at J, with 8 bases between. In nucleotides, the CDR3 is TGTGCCATCAGTGATTGGGCCTACCAAGAGACCCAGTACTTC. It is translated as CAISDWAYQETQYF.

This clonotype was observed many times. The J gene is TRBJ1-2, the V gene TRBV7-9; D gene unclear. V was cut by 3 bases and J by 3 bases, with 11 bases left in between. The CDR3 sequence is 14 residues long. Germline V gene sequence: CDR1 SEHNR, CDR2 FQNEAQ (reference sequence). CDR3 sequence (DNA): TGTGCCAGCAGCTTCGACCCAGAGGACTATGGCTACACCTTC. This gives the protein CASSFDPEDYGYTF.

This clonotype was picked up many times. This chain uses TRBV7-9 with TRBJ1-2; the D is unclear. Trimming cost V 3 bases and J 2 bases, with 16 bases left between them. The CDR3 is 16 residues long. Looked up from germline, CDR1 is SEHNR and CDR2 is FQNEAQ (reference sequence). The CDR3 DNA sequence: TGTGCCAGCAGCTTTTTTAGGCCCCGGGAGAACTATGGCTACACCTTC. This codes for CASSFFRPRENYGYTF.

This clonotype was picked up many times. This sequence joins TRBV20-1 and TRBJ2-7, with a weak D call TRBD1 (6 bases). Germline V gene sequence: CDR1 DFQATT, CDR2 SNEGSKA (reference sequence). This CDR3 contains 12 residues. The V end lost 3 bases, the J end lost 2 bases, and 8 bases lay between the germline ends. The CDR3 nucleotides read TGCAGTGCTAGTCGGACAGCCTACGAGCAGTACTTC. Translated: CSASRTAYEQYF.

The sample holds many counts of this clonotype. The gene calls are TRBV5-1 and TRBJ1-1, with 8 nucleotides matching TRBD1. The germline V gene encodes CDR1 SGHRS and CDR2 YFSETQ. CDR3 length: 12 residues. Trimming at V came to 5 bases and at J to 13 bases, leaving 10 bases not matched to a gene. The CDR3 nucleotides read TGCGCCAGCAGGGGTGGGACAGGTGAGGTTTTCTTT. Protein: CASRGGTGEVFF.

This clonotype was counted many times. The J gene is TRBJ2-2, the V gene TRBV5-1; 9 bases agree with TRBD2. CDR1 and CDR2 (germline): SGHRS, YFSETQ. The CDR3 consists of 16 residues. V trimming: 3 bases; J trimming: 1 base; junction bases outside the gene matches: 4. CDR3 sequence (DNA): TGCGCCAGCAGCTACCAGACTAGCGGGAACACCGGGGAGCTGTTTTTT. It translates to CASSYQTSGNTGELFF.

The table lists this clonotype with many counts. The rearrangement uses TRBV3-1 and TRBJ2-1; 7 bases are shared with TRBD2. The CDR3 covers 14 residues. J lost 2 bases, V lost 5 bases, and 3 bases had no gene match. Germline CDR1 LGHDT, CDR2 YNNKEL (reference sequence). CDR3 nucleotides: TGTGCCAGCAGCGGGGGAGGGACCTACAATGAGCAGTTCTTC. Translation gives CASSGGGTYNEQFF.

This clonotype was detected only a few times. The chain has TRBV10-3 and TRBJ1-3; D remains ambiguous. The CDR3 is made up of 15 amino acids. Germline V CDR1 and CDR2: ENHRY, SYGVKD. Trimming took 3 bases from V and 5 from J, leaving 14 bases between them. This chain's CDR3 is CAISEGLGTRNTIYF. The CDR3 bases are TGTGCCATCAGTGAAGGGCTGGGAACCCGAAACACCATATATTTT.

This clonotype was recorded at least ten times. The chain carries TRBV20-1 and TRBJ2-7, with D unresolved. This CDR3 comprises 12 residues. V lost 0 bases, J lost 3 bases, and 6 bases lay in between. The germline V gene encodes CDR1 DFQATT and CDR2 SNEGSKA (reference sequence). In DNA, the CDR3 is TGCAGTGCTAGAGATCAGTTCTACGAGCAGTACTTC. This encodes CSARDQFYEQYF.

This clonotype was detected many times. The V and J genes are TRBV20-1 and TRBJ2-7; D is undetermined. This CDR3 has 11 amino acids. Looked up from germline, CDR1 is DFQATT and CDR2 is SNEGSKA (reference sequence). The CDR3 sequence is CAMVRDYEQYF. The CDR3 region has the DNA TGCGCGATGGTAAGGGACTACGAGCAGTACTTC.

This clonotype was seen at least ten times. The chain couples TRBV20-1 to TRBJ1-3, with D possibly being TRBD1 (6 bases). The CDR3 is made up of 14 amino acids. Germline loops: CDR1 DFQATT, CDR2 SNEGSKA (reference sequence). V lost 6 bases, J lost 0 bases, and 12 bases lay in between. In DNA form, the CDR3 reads TGCAGTGCAGAGCCGGACAGCTCTGGAAACACCATATATTTT. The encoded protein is CSAEPDSSGNTIYF.

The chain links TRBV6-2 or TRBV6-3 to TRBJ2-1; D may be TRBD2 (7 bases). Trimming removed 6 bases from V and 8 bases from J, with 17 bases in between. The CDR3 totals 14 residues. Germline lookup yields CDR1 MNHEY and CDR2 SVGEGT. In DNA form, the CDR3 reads TGTGCCAGCAGCCCCGGGGGGACAACCCATGAGCAGTTCTTC. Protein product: CASSPGGTTHEQFF.

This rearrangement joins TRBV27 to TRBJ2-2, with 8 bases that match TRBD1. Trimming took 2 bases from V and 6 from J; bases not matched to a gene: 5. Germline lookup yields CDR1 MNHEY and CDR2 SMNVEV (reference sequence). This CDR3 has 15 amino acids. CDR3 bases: TGTGCCAGCAGTTTAGAGACAGGGGTAGCCGGGGAGCTGTTTTTT. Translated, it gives CASSLETGVAGELFF.